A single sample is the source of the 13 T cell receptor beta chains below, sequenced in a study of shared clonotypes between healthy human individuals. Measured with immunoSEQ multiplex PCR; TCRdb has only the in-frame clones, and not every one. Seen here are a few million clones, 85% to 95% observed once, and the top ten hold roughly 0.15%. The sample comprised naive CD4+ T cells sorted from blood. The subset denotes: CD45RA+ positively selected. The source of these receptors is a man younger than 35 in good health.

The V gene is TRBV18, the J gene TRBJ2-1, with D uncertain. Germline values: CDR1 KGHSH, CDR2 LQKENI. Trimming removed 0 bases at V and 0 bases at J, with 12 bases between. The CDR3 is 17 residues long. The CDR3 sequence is CASSPPNALSSYNEQFF. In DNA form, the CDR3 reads TGTGCCAGCTCACCACCGAATGCGTTGAGCTCCTACAATGAGCAGTTCTTC.

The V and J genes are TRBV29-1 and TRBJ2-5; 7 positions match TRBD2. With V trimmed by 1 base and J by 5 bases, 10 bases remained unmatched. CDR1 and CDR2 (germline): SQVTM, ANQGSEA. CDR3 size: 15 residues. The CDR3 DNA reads TGCAGCGTTGAAGGGCGACTAGCTCCTAAGGAGACCCAGTACTTC. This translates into CSVEGRLAPKETQYF.

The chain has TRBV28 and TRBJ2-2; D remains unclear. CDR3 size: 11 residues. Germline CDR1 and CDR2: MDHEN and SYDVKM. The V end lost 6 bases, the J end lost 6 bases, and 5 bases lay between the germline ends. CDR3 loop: CASSRAGELFF. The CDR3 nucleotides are TGTGCCAGCAGCCGCGCCGGGGAGCTGTTTTTT.

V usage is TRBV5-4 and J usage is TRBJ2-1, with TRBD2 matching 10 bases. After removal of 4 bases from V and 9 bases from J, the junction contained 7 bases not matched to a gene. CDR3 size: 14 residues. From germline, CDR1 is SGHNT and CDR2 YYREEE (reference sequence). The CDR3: CASSPGLAVGEQFF. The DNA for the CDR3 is TGTGCCAGCAGCCCCGGACTAGCGGTTGGTGAGCAGTTCTTC.

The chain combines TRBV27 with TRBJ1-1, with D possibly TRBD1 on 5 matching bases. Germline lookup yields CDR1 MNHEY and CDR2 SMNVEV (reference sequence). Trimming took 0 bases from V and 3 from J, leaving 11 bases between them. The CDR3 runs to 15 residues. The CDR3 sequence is CASSLSWGGDTEAFF. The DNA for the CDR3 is TGTGCCAGCAGTTTATCGTGGGGGGGGGACACTGAAGCTTTCTTT.

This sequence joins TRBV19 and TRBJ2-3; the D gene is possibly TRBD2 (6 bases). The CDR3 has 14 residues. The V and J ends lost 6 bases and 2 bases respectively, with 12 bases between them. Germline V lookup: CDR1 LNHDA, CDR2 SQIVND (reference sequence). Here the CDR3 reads CASSLRDSTDTQYF. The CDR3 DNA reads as TGTGCCAGTAGCCTACGGGACTCCACAGATACGCAGTATTTT. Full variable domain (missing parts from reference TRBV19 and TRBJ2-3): DGGITQSPKYLFRKEGQNVTLSCEQNLNHDAMYWYRQDPGQGLRLIYYSQIVNDFQKGDIAEGYSVSREKKESFPLTVTSAQKNPTAFYLCASSLRDSTDTQYFGPGTRLTVL.

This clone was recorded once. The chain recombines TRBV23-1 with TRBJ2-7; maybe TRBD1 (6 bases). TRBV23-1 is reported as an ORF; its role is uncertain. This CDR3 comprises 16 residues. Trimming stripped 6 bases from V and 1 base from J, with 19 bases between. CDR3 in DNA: TGCGCCAGCAGACGCCGAAAACAGGGTGTGTCCTACGAGCAGTACTTC. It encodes CASRRRKQGVSYEQYF.

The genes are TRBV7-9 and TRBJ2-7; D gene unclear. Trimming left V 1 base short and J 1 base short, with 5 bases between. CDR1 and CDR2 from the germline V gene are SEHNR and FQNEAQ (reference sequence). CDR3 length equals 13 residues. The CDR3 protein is CASSLERSYEQYF. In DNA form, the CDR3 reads TGTGCCAGCAGCTTAGAACGGTCCTACGAGCAGTACTTC. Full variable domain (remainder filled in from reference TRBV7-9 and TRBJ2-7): DTGVSQNPRHKITKRGQNVTFRCDPISEHNRLYWYRQTLGQGPEFLTYFQNEAQLEKSRLLSDRFSAERPKGSFSTLEIQRTEQGDSAMYLCASSLERSYEQYFGPGTRLTVT.

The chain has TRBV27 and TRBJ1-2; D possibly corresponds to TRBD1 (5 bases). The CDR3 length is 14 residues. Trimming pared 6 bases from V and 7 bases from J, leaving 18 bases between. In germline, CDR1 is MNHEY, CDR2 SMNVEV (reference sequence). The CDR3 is CASSPSLQGSGYTF. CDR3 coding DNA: TGTGCCAGCAGCCCCTCCCTCCAGGGTAGTGGCTACACCTTC.

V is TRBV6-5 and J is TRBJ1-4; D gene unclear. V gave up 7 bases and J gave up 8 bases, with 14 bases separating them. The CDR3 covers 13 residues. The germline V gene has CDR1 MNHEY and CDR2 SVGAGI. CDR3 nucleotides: TGTGCCAGCACCATTGCAGGAGGGGAAAAACTGTTTTTT. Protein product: CASTIAGGEKLFF.

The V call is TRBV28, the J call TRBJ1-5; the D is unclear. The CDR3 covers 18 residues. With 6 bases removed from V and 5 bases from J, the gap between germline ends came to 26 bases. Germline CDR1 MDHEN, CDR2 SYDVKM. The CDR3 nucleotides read TGTGCCAGCAGCACCAATATAAGGGCGTTGGTCGGAGATCAGCCCCAGCATTTT. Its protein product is CASSTNIRALVGDQPQHF. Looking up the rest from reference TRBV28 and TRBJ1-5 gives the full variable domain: DVKVTQSSRYLVKRTGEKVFLECVQDMDHENMFWYRQDPGLGLRLIYFSYDVKMKEKGDIPEGYSVSREKKERFSLILESASTNQTSMYLCASSTNIRALVGDQPQHFGDGTRLSIL.

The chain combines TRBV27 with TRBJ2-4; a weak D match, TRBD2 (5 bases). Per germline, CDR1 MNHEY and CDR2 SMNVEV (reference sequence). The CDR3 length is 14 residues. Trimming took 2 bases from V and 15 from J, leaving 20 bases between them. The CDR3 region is CASSLLAATYSGYF. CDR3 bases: TGTGCCAGCAGTTTACTAGCCGCCACTTACTCGGGGTACTTC.

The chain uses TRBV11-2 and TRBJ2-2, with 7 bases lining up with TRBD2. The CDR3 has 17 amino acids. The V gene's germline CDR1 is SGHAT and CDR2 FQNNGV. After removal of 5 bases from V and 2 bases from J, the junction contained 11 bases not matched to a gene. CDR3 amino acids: CASSPNGAGVNTGELFF. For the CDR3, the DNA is TGTGCCAGCAGCCCGAATGGGGCGGGAGTTAACACCGGGGAGCTGTTTTTT.